These T cell receptor beta chains were read from a single sample in a study of low-dose radiotherapy and immunotherapy resistance in tumors. Each CDR3 protein is one row after TCRdb ran MiXCR on the reads. The top ten hold around 0.93% of the sample, which has fewer than 95,000 distinct CDR3 sequences, roughly a tenth seen once. The sample in question was PBMCs, obtained before treatment. These receptor sequences come from a male donor with prostate cancer. CDR3s include the opening cysteine and the closing phenylalanine or tryptophan. D genes are given only for firm matches. Rows may omit the clone size; those that give it use once, few, many or a size class.

clone_size	d_call	v_call	j_call	cdr3_nt	cdr3_aa
many	-	TRBV12-3/TRBV12-4	TRBJ2-7	TGTGCCAGCAGTTTAGACAGGTGGGAAGAGCAGTACTTC	CASSLDRWEEQYF
many	TRBD2	TRBV11-2	TRBJ2-7	TGTGCCAGCAGCTTTGGGGCTAGCGGGACTTCCTACGAGCAGTACTTC	CASSFGASGTSYEQYF
many	TRBD2	TRBV20-1	TRBJ2-7	TGCAGTGCTAGACTAGCGGGAGTAGCCGAGCAGTACTTC	CSARLAGVAEQYF
many	TRBD1	TRBV20-1	TRBJ2-7	TGCAGTGCTTACGGACAGGGACCAGGGCAGTACTTC	CSAYGQGPGQYF
many	-	TRBV29-1	TRBJ2-1	TGCAGCGGGACAGCCTCGAAAGTGGATGAGCAGTTCTTC	CSGTASKVDEQFF
many	TRBD2	TRBV6-2/TRBV6-3	TRBJ2-1	TGTGCCAGCGTCGCGGGAGATCTAGCGGGGTACAATGAGCAGTTCTTC	CASVAGDLAGYNEQFF
many	TRBD2	TRBV28	TRBJ2-5	TGTGCCAGCAGTTTATTCACCCTCCGAAGAAAGGGAGGGGAACAAGAGACCCAGTACTTC	CASSLFTLRRKGGEQETQYF
few	-	TRBV4-1	TRBJ1-5	TGCGCCAGCAGCCAAGATATGAGGAGTCAGCCCCAGCATTTT	CASSQDMRSQPQHF
many	-	TRBV2	TRBJ2-1	TGTGCCAGCAGAAGGGAAAATGAGCAGTTCTTC	CASRRENEQFF
many	-	TRBV29-1	TRBJ1-1	TGCAGCGTTGAAGCGGGGGCTGGTAACACTGAAGCTTTCTTT	CSVEAGAGNTEAFF
many	TRBD1	TRBV6-2/TRBV6-3	TRBJ2-7	TGTGCCAGCATGACAGGGATGGCCTACGAGCAGTACTTC	CASMTGMAYEQYF
many	-	TRBV19	TRBJ1-3	TGTGCCAGCCTCGACGGAAGCTCTGGAAACACCATATATTTT	CASLDGSSGNTIYF
many	-	TRBV18	TRBJ2-6	TGTGCCAGCTCACCAATTAGCTCTGGGGCCAACGTCCTGACTTTC	CASSPISSGANVLTF
many	TRBD2	TRBV20-1	TRBJ2-4	TGCAGTGCTAAACTAGCGGGTCTCGAAAACATTCAGTACTTC	CSAKLAGLENIQYF
-	-	TRBV5-4	TRBJ2-7	TGTGCCAGCAGCTTGGGCGGACAGCTCTACGAGCAGTACTTC	CASSLGGQLYEQYF
many	TRBD1	TRBV18	TRBJ2-3	TGTGCCAGCTCATCACAGGGGGCGCCGACAGATACGCAGTATTTT	CASSSQGAPTDTQYF
many	TRBD2	TRBV6-2/TRBV6-3	TRBJ2-7	TGTGCCAGCAGTTACTCGAGGGCTAGCGGAACCTACGAGCAGTACTTC	CASSYSRASGTYEQYF
many	-	TRBV7-2	TRBJ1-3	TGTGCCAGCAGCCCGCGCGGTGGGTCTGGAAACACCATATATTTT	CASSPRGGSGNTIYF
many	-	TRBV28	TRBJ1-5	TGTGCCAGCAGTGGGGCTACCCTCAAAGGGCAGCCCCAGCATTTT	CASSGATLKGQPQHF
many	TRBD2	TRBV18	TRBJ2-5	TGTGCCAGCTCGGCGACTAGCGGCCAAGAGACCCAGTACTTC	CASSATSGQETQYF
many	-	TRBV18	TRBJ2-5	TGTGCCAGCTGCCGTTCGCAAGAGACCCAGTACTTC	CASCRSQETQYF
many	-	TRBV7-2	TRBJ2-7	TGTGCCAGCAGCTTAGCCGTTCGAAGTCGGGAGCCCCACTACGAGCAGTACTTC	CASSLAVRSREPHYEQYF
many	TRBD1	TRBV9	TRBJ1-2	TGTGCCAGCACCACTTCTTATGACAGGGTTGGTGGCTACACCTTC	CASTTSYDRVGGYTF
many	TRBD2	TRBV20-1	TRBJ2-7	TGCAGTGGGGGCGGGAGGCCCTCCGAGCAGTACTTC	CSGGGRPSEQYF
many	-	TRBV29-1	TRBJ1-1	TGCAGCGACTCAGTCCCCGGGGGCAGGGCTTTCTTT	CSDSVPGGRAFF
many	TRBD2	TRBV30	TRBJ2-2	TGTGCCTGGAGTACCGGACTAGCGCGCACCGGGGAGCTGTTTTTT	CAWSTGLARTGELFF
many	-	TRBV3-1	TRBJ2-5	TGTGCCAGCAGCCCGGATCGCCGAGGGACCCAGTACTTC	CASSPDRRGTQYF
-	-	TRBV24-1	TRBJ2-4	TGTGCCACCAGTGATACGGGAGTGGGCATTCAGTACTTC	CATSDTGVGIQYF
many	-	TRBV4-2	TRBJ1-1	TGTGCCAGCAGCCAAGAATGGGGGAACACTGAAGCTTTCTTT	CASSQEWGNTEAFF
many	-	TRBV9	TRBJ1-1	TGTGCCAGCAGCGTCGGGGGTGGTCGGAACACTGAAGCTTTCTTT	CASSVGGGRNTEAFF
many	TRBD1	TRBV9	TRBJ2-1	TGTGCCAGCAGCCTCCGACAGGGGGCCCATGAGCAGTTCTTC	CASSLRQGAHEQFF
many	-	TRBV28	TRBJ1-1	TGTGCCAGCAGTTTCCCCACAGGGAACGCTGAAGCTTTCTTT	CASSFPTGNAEAFF
many	-	TRBV7-9	TRBJ1-1	TGTGCCAGCAGCTTAGCACAAGCGAACACTGAAGCTTTCTTT	CASSLAQANTEAFF
-	-	TRBV5-1	TRBJ2-7	TGCGCCAGCAGCAGTAGGCCGGGACATGAAGACTACGAGCAGTACTTC	CASSSRPGHEDYEQYF
-	TRBD2	TRBV28	TRBJ2-3	TGTGCCAGCAGTACCTTAGGCTGGGAGGGAGCAGATACGCAGTATTTT	CASSTLGWEGADTQYF
-	-	TRBV5-1	TRBJ2-5	TGCGCCAGCAGCTTGTTCGGGAGCTTCGGCGAGACCCAGTACTTC	CASSLFGSFGETQYF
many	TRBD2	TRBV5-1	TRBJ2-1	TGCGCCAGCAGCTCGGGACTAGCGGGCTACAATGAGCAGTTCTTC	CASSSGLAGYNEQFF
many	TRBD2	TRBV27	TRBJ2-7	TGTGCCAGCAGTTTAACTAGCGGGAGAACCAAAAAGCAGTACTTC	CASSLTSGRTKKQYF
many	TRBD1	TRBV13	TRBJ2-5	TGTGCCAGCAGCCCCCCGGGGACAGCATACCAAGAGACCCAGTACTTC	CASSPPGTAYQETQYF
many	TRBD2	TRBV15	TRBJ2-1	TGTGCCACCAGCAGAATTCGCAGCGGGGGTACAAATGAGCAGTTCTTC	CATSRIRSGGTNEQFF
many	TRBD2	TRBV6-1	TRBJ2-2	TGTGCCAGCATGCGGGGGAACGGGGAGCTGTTTTTT	CASMRGNGELFF
many	-	TRBV11-2	TRBJ1-1	TGTGCCAGCAGCCTAATGGCAGGGAACACTGAAGCTTTCTTT	CASSLMAGNTEAFF
many	TRBD2	TRBV28	TRBJ2-4	TGTGCCAGCAGTGCTAGCGGGAGGGCCCTAGCCAAAAACATTCAGTACTTC	CASSASGRALAKNIQYF
many	-	TRBV25-1	TRBJ2-1	TGTGCCAGCAGTTTAACAGGGAGCAATGAGCAGTTCTTC	CASSLTGSNEQFF
many	-	TRBV30	TRBJ2-7	TGTGCCTGGAGGGGGGACATCAGCTCCTACGAGCAGTACTTC	CAWRGDISSYEQYF
many	-	TRBV6-2/TRBV6-3	TRBJ1-1	TGTGCCAGCAGTCCCGGACAGCTACAAGCTTTCTTT	CASSPGQLQAFF
many	-	TRBV6-2/TRBV6-3	TRBJ2-7	TGTGCCAGCAGTTACTACGATGGGAGGTACGAGCAGTACTTC	CASSYYDGRYEQYF